The clone carrying this T cell receptor (beta chain) occurred many times. The DNA ends 3 residues before the CDR3 does, and the rest of the CDR3 is filled in from the germline J gene. The record originates from a study of T cell clonality in common variable immunodeficiency. This CDR3 is 15 amino acids long. V gave up 3 bases and J gave up 0 bases, with 11 bases separating them. CDR1 and CDR2 (germline): KGHSH, LQKENI. Clones were sequenced by immunoSEQ multiplex PCR, and TCRdb holds only the in-frame ones, with some missing. The sample has roughly 48,000 clones, none seen only once. Sequenced material: peripheral blood mononuclear cells. The chain is built from TRBV18 and TRBJ2-5; a weak D match, TRBD2 (5 bases). The receptor was derived from a person aged 18-70 years in good health. The CDR3 reads CASSPLRVNQETQYF. Partial CDR3 DNA: TGTGCCAGCTCACCGTTGAGGGTGAACCAAGAGACC.